This T cell receptor beta chain emerged from a study of OX40 agonist ivuxolimab in advanced cancers. Overall study context: Every 2 weeks, patients got intravenous ivuxolimab at one of six dose levels (0.01-10 mg/kg). Treatment received earlier with anti-PD-1, anti-PD-L1 or anti-CTLA-4 agents was allowed, and 40% had some. Partial responses were achieved by three patients, of whom one had hepatocellular carcinoma and two had cutaneous melanoma.

CDR1 and CDR2 from the germline V gene are LNHDA and SQIVND (reference sequence). The CDR3 extends over 15 amino acids. The V end was cut by 6 bases, the J end by 2 bases, with 17 bases between. Findings and limits, study-wide: At 0.1 to 3.0 mg/kg, clonal expansion of CD4+ and CD8+ blood T cells had occurred by week 6.

The repertoire was sequenced with immunoSEQ multiplex PCR; TCRdb's copy has only in-frame clones and lacks some. The table lists under 85,000 clones, approximately 93% of them singletons. A remark on this clone: Its antigen is unknown.

The origin of this receptor is an adult with an advanced solid tumor such as melanoma, head and neck, liver or kidney cancer. The specimen was CD4+ or CD8+ T cells sorted from blood, collected in a trial of the OX40 agonist ivuxolimab. This chain joins TRBV19 and TRBJ2-7; weak D call: TRBD1 (6 bases). CDR3: CASRARGTGPYEQYF. The CDR3, as DNA: TGTGCCAGTAGGGCCAGGGGAACGGGGCCCTACGAGCAGTACTTC.